The TCR beta chain under discussion was sequenced for a study of cytomegalovirus exposure and HLA in healthy donors. About the research overall: In terms of ancestry, the Caucasian-associated cluster contained roughly 81% of the roughly 400 genotyped donors.

Trimming removed 4 bases at V and 6 bases at J, with 17 bases between. The CDR3 length is 15 residues. Looked up from germline, CDR1 is SGHRS and CDR2 is YFSETQ. Overall study results and limits: Presence/absence results assume similar sequencing depth per donor, which may not hold.

Concerning this clone itself: Its antigen is not identified.

PCR employed 60 Vbeta and 13 Jbeta primers. The table came from immunoSEQ multiplex PCR; TCRdb's copy has only in-frame clones and leaves some out. In the table there are about 120,000 clones, 80% of which are singletons. The clonotype originates from a female donor in good health and CMV-seropositive. The sample taken for sequencing was PBMCs. The chain is built from TRBV5-1 and TRBJ2-4, with D possibly being TRBD2 (8 bases). CDR3 DNA sequence: TGCGCCAGCAGCCCGGGAGGGACAGCTCCAAACATTCAGTACTTC. Encoded protein: CASSPGGTAPNIQYF.